These T cell receptor beta chains were read from a single sample in a study of blood T cells in healthy people across ages. MiXCR, applied by TCRdb to the 5' RACE reads, yields one record per CDR3 protein. Of about 900,000 distinct CDR3 sequences in the sample, approximately 49% were seen once. The sequencing input was blood. Every receptor here comes from a man aged 25 to 40 in good health. CDR3s include the opening cysteine and the closing phenylalanine or tryptophan. Each record gives: clone size, CDR3 length, J gene, D gene, V gene, CDR3 protein, CDR3 DNA. The D gene is left open where the match is weak. Clone size is not always given. Where it is, it says once, few, many or a class for expanded clones.

- | 20 | TRBJ2-1 | TRBD2 | TRBV4-2 | CASSQVHLTSGVPSYNEQFF | TGTGCCAGCAGCCAAGTACACTTGACTAGCGGGGTACCCTCCTACAATGAGCAGTTCTTC
once | 14 | TRBJ2-7 | TRBD1 | TRBV2 | CASSDGQGGVEQYF | TGTGCCAGCAGTGACGGACAGGGCGGGGTCGAGCAGTACTTC
- | 12 | TRBJ2-7 | - | TRBV29-1 | CSVGESRYEQYF | TGCAGCGTTGGCGAAAGCCGCTACGAGCAGTACTTC
- | 15 | TRBJ2-1 | - | TRBV2 | CASIWTPSSYNGQFF | TGTGCCAGCATATGGACTCCAAGCTCCTACAATGGGCAGTTCTTC
- | 15 | TRBJ1-1 | - | TRBV3-1 | CASSTRSSGYSEAFF | TGTGCCAGCAGCACGAGGTCATCAGGATATAGTGAAGCTTTCTTT
- | 17 | TRBJ1-2 | - | TRBV2 | CASIVSPWSNSWNGYTF | TGTGCCAGCATCGTAAGTCCATGGTCTAACAGTTGGAATGGCTACACCTTC
few | 15 | TRBJ2-7 | TRBD2 | TRBV27 | CASSWGGSSSYEQYF | TGTGCCAGCAGTTGGGGGGGGTCGAGCTCCTACGAGCAGTACTTC
- | 14 | TRBJ1-6 | - | TRBV27 | CASSFGRGNSPLHF | TGTGCCAGCAGTTTCGGCAGGGGAAATTCACCCCTCCACTTT
- | 19 | TRBJ2-1 | - | TRBV2 | CASIFSPTGGQALGYEQFF | TGTGCCAGCATCTTTTCACCTACGGGGGGACAGGCATTGGGGTATGAGCAGTTCTTC
many | 16 | TRBJ2-1 | - | TRBV7-2 | CASSARTGLTNNEQFF | TGTGCCAGCAGCGCTCGGACGGGACTGACTAACAATGAGCAGTTCTTC
- | 15 | TRBJ2-1 | - | TRBV20-1 | CSARDARVAYNEQFF | TGCAGTGCTAGAGATGCCAGGGTGGCCTACAATGAGCAGTTCTTC
- | 16 | TRBJ2-2 | - | TRBV30 | CAWSTGTTGNTGELFF | TGTGCCTGGAGTACAGGGACGACAGGGAACACCGGGGAGCTGTTTTTT
- | 17 | TRBJ2-7 | TRBD2 | TRBV9 | CASSVGGLAGGPYEQYF | TGTGCCAGCAGCGTAGGAGGTCTAGCGGGGGGCCCCTACGAGCAGTACTTC
- | 16 | TRBJ2-4 | TRBD2 | TRBV12-3/TRBV12-4 | CASSLWLAGGKNIQYF | TGTGCCAGCAGTTTGTGGCTAGCGGGGGGCAAAAACATTCAGTACTTC
few | 13 | TRBJ1-2 | - | TRBV6-1 | CASSGAMLYGYTF | TGTGCCAGCAGCGGGGCAATGTTATATGGCTACACCTTC
- | 16 | TRBJ2-5 | TRBD2 | TRBV5-1 | CASSWGLAGSTQTQYF | TGCGCCAGCAGCTGGGGACTAGCGGGAAGTACGCAGACCCAGTACTTC
- | 16 | TRBJ2-7 | TRBD2 | TRBV6-5 | CASSRPLAGSAYEQYF | TGTGCCAGCAGCCGACCACTAGCGGGGTCCGCCTACGAGCAGTACTTC
- | 15 | TRBJ2-3 | TRBD2 | TRBV2 | CASSATLAGIDTQYF | TGTGCCAGCAGCGCCACACTAGCGGGGATAGATACGCAGTATTTT
- | 13 | TRBJ2-1 | - | TRBV29-1 | CSVEGVGDNEQFF | TGCAGCGTTGAAGGGGTAGGGGACAATGAGCAGTTCTTC
many | 13 | TRBJ2-7 | - | TRBV5-6 | CASSLDVFYEQYF | TGTGCCAGCAGCTTGGACGTATTTTACGAGCAGTACTTC
- | 15 | TRBJ2-3 | - | TRBV29-1 | CSAFVLGGRTDTQYF | TGCAGCGCTTTTGTGCTAGGGGGACGGACAGATACGCAGTATTTT
- | 15 | TRBJ2-2 | - | TRBV20-1 | CSATLAGSGTGELFF | TGCAGTGCCACACTTGCGGGGTCGGGCACCGGGGAGCTGTTTTTT
- | 14 | TRBJ2-4 | TRBD1 | TRBV5-1 | CASSGGQGAEEQYF | TGCGCCAGCAGCGGGGGACAGGGGGCGGAGGAGCAGTACTTC
many | 11 | TRBJ2-3 | - | TRBV29-1 | CSVEGVDTQYF | TGCAGCGTTGAAGGGGTAGATACGCAGTATTTT
- | 15 | TRBJ1-5 | - | TRBV7-2 | CASSLAGRGIQPQHF | TGTGCCAGCAGCTTAGCAGGGAGGGGGATCCAGCCCCAGCATTTT
many | 16 | TRBJ2-3 | TRBD2 | TRBV6-4 | CASSDSTSGFTDTQYF | TGTGCCAGCAGTGACTCGACTAGCGGCTTCACAGATACGCAGTATTTT
- | 11 | TRBJ2-7 | - | TRBV7-2 | CASTDNYEQYF | TGTGCCAGCACAGACAACTACGAGCAGTACTTC
few | 14 | TRBJ2-7 | TRBD2 | TRBV5-1 | CASSITSDSYEQYF | TGCGCCAGCAGCATAACTAGCGATAGCTACGAGCAGTACTTC
- | 18 | TRBJ2-3 | - | TRBV7-2 | CASSSPVNVNRNPHTQYF | TGTGCCAGCAGCTCCCCCGTCAACGTAAACCGGAACCCTCATACGCAGTATTTT
once | 14 | TRBJ2-5 | - | TRBV20-1 | CSASVDSYQETQYF | TGCAGTGCTAGCGTAGACAGTTACCAAGAGACCCAGTACTTC
few | 12 | TRBJ2-5 | - | TRBV6-1 | CASRTVQETQYF | TGTGCCAGCAGAACAGTCCAAGAGACCCAGTACTTC
once | 13 | TRBJ2-7 | TRBD2 | TRBV29-1 | CSVPAGGSYEQYF | TGCAGCGTTCCAGCGGGAGGCTCCTACGAGCAGTACTTC
- | 14 | TRBJ1-1 | - | TRBV15 | CATSRDRSGAPAFF | TGTGCCACCAGCAGAGATAGATCCGGAGCACCAGCTTTCTTT